Below, one T cell receptor (beta chain) is given with its context. What it binds is unknown. These data come from a study of PD-1 blockade in classical Hodgkin lymphoma. Study-wide context: Patients were infused with nivolumab 3 mg/kg every 2 weeks.

Study results and caveats: Factors driving the repertoire differences, possibly disease activity or prior therapy, remain undefined. CD4+ but not CD8+ TCR diversity rose significantly by C4D1.

The data were produced by immunoSEQ multiplex PCR, yet TCRdb's version contains in-frame clones alone and is incomplete. The table shows about 93,000 clones, with nearly 95% occurring only once. Germline-derived CDR1 and CDR2 are SGHTA and FQGNSA. CDR3 length: 14 residues. Trimming took 1 base from V and 0 from J, leaving 4 bases between them. Every patient was affected by relapse after autologous stem cell transplantation, while exposure to brentuximab vedotin was not uniform. The TCR originated in a human donor with classical Hodgkin lymphoma. The V call is TRBV7-2, the J call TRBJ2-1; D not resolved. This specimen consisted of peripheral blood mononuclear cells (PBMCs), obtained before the second cycle of nivolumab. CDR3: CASSLGASYNEQFF. The CDR3 nucleotides are TGTGCCAGCAGCTTAGGCGCCTCCTACAATGAGCAGTTCTTC. The whole variable domain, remainder taken from reference TRBV7-2 and TRBJ2-1, is GAGVSQSPSNKVTEKGKDVELRCDPISGHTALYWYRQSLGQGLEFLIYFQGNSAPDKSGLPSDRFSAERTGGSVSTLTIQRTQQEDSAVYLCASSLGASYNEQFFGPGTRLTVL.